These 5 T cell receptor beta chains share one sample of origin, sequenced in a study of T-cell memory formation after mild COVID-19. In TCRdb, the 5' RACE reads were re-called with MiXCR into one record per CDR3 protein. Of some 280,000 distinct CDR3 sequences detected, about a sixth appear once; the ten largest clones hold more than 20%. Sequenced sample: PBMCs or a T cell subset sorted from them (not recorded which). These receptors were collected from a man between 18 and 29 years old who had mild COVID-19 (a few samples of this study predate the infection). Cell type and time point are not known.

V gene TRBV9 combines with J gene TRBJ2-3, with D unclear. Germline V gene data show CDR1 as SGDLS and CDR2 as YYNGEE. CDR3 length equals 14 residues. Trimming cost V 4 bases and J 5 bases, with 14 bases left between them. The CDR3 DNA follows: TGTGCCAGCAGCACCCGCAGTTTTGGAGATACGCAGTATTTT. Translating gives CASSTRSFGDTQYF.

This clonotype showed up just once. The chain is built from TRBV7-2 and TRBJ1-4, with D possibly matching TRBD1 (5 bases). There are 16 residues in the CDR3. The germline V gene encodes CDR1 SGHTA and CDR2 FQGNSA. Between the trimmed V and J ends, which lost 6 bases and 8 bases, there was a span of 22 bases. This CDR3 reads CASSSRASGGGEKLFF. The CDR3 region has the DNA TGTGCCAGCAGTTCAAGGGCTAGCGGGGGAGGCGAAAAACTGTTTTTT.

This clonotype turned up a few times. The CDR3 reads CASKQYQETQYF. The DNA for the CDR3 is TGTGCCAGCAAACAGTACCAAGAGACCCAGTACTTC. V usage is TRBV12-3 or TRBV12-4 and J usage is TRBJ2-5, with D unresolved. CDR3 length: 12 residues. The V end was cut by 7 bases, the J end by 0 bases, with 6 bases between.

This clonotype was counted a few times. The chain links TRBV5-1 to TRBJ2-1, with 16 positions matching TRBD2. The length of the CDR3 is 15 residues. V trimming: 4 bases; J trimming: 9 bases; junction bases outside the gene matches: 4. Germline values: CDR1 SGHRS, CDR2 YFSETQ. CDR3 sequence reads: CASSLGLAGGTEQFF. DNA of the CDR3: TGCGCCAGCAGCCTGGGACTAGCGGGGGGGACTGAGCAGTTCTTC.

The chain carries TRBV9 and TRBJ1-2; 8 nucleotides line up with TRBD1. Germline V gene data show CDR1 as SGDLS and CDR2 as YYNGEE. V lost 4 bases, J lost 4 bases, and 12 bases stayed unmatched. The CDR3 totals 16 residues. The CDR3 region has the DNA TGTGCCAGCAGCTCAGGGACAGGTTCTTTCACCTATGGCTACACCTTC. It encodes CASSSGTGSFTYGYTF.